Below, one T cell receptor beta chain is given with its context. These data are taken from a study of cytomegalovirus exposure and HLA in healthy donors. Background on the study: Researchers previously reported finding about 110 million unique TCR beta sequences from roughly 200 million T cells.

V lost 2 bases, J lost 0 bases, and 13 bases lay in between. This CDR3 has 16 amino acids. Germline CDR1 and CDR2: MNHNS and SASEGT. PCR used 60 Vbeta primers and 13 Jbeta primers. The assay was immunoSEQ multiplex PCR, and TCRdb's table has in-frame clones only and misses some. Of 170,000 or so clones detected, around 80% appear once; the ten largest clones hold 4.5% to 6%. Source material: PBMCs. This sequence originates from a man aged 40-55 years in good health and CMV-seronegative. The chain joins TRBV6-1 to TRBJ2-5; D is possibly TRBD2 (5 bases). CDR3: CASSEPRLKYQETQYF. The CDR3 DNA reads as TGTGCCAGCAGTGAACCCAGACTAAAGTACCAAGAGACCCAGTACTTC.